This T cell receptor beta chain came from a study of technical replicates of blood from a few donors. The germline V gene encodes CDR1 GTSNPN and CDR2 SVGIG (reference sequence). The CDR3 consists of 15 residues. The V end lost 0 bases, the J end lost 4 bases, and 13 bases lay between the germline ends. This table comes from immunoSEQ multiplex PCR, and its TCRdb copy is limited to in-frame clones, with some not included. This table has some 70,000 clones, roughly 89% appearing once. The rearrangement links TRBV30 to TRBJ1-3; D is ambiguous. The source of this sequence is a human donor in good health. The sample consisted of T cells isolated from PBMCs. In nucleotides, the CDR3 is TGTGCCTGGAGTGTATTATTCCGGGAAGGAAACACCATATATTTT. This sequence encodes CAWSVLFREGNTIYF.